The source of this T cell receptor (beta chain) is a study of a mutant IDH1 vaccine in newly diagnosed glioma. The assay was immunoSEQ multiplex PCR, and TCRdb's table has in-frame clones only and misses some. The sample has 75,000 to 80,000 clones, more than 80% seen once. About this clone itself: Its target is unknown.

Time point denoted: week 23, last vaccination. The content of each vaccine dose was 300 ug of mutant IDH1 20-mer peptide, and topical imiquimod accompanied it. The V end was cut by 6 bases, the J end by 4 bases, with 10 bases between. The CDR3 consists of 13 residues. CDR1 and CDR2 from the germline V gene are MNHEY and SVGAGI. The sequencing here drew on PBMCs, taken from a glioma patient whose treatment included an IDH1 peptide vaccine. This TCR was sampled from a woman in her 50s with glioma. The V and J genes are TRBV6-5 and TRBJ2-1; D is unresolved. CDR3 DNA sequence: TGTGCCAGCAGCCCCGGCCTTTACAATGAGCAGTTCTTC. Translation: CASSPGLYNEQFF.